These 28 T cell receptor beta chains were sequenced from one sample in a study of tumor-infiltrating lymphocytes in primary liver carcinoma. Germline DNA was also extracted, and blood RNA was taken from unsorted whole blood. The template, about 510 ng total RNA, yielded TCR beta cDNA made with a constant-region primer. Generation of the TCR beta libraries relied on three nested multiplex PCR rounds using slightly modified ARM-PCR. The two initial PCR rounds, around 10 cycles each, used TRBV1-TRBV30 forward and C-beta reverse primers. TCRdb passed the multiplex PCR reads through MiXCR, listing each CDR3 protein once. Among about 210,000 distinct CDR3 sequences listed, about 65% were seen once. Sequenced sample: peripheral blood. The receptor source for this set is a woman aged 55-70 years with primary liver carcinoma and hepatitis B virus infection.

This clonotype has only a few counts. The chain links TRBV4-1 to TRBJ1-5; a possible D gene is TRBD1 (6 bases). V shed 4 bases and J shed 2 bases, with 12 bases lying between them. The CDR3 extends over 15 amino acids. Germline values: CDR1 MGHRA, CDR2 YSYEKL. CDR3 residues: CASSLRAGGNQPQHF. The CDR3 DNA is TGCGCCAGCAGCCTTCGGGCAGGGGGCAATCAGCCCCAGCATTTT.

Concerning this clonotype itself: The germline gene is not matched at one end of the junction; a read error may be the cause. This chain joins TRBV11-1 and TRBJ2-1; maybe TRBD2 (5 bases). The CDR3 sequence is 13 residues long. Germline values: CDR1 SGHAT, CDR2 FQDESV (reference sequence). As DNA, the CDR3 is TGTGCCGGCAGCCCACGGGGTTACAACGAGCAGTTCTTC. Its translation is CAGSPRGYNEQFF.

This clonotype has ten or more counts. The chain uses TRBV12-3 or TRBV12-4 and TRBJ1-5; TRBD1 might be the D (5 bases). The CDR3 consists of 12 residues. Trimming stripped 1 base from V and 10 bases from J, with 8 bases between. The CDR3 reads CASSLVGGPQHF. The CDR3 nucleotides read TGTGCCAGCAGTTTAGTTGGGGGTCCCCAGCATTTT.

In this sample, this clonotype turned up many times. The genes are TRBV4-1 and TRBJ1-5, with D unclear. From germline, CDR1 is MGHRA and CDR2 YSYEKL. CDR3 length: 13 amino acids. Trimming took 4 bases from V and 4 from J, leaving 8 bases between them. DNA of the CDR3: TGCGCCAGCAGCCGTCAAGATAATCAGCCCCAGCATTTT. This encodes CASSRQDNQPQHF.

Many counts were recorded for this clonotype. The genes are TRBV6-5 and TRBJ1-5; D gene ambiguous. The CDR3 has 14 residues. In germline, CDR1 is MNHEY, CDR2 SVGAGI. V gave up 4 bases and J gave up 2 bases, with 9 bases separating them. CDR3: CASSSRGGNQPQHF. DNA of the CDR3: TGTGCCAGCAGTTCCCGGGGAGGCAATCAGCCCCAGCATTTT.

This rearrangement joins TRBV30 to TRBJ2-1; tentative D call: TRBD2 (6 bases). In germline, CDR1 is GTSNPN, CDR2 SVGIG (reference sequence). V lost 3 bases and J 9 bases, leaving 12 bases between the germline ends. This CDR3 has 12 amino acids. The CDR3 bases are TGTGCCTGGAGCCTAGAGGAGGGTGAGCAGTTCTTC. As protein: CAWSLEEGEQFF.

For this clonotype: Being one base from a much bigger clone, this may be a read error. The CDR3 loop is CAGSYRGRGRTDTQYF. The CDR3, as DNA: TGTGCCGGCAGTTACAGGGGCCGGGGGAGGACAGATACGCAGTATTTT. The chain joins TRBV6-5 to TRBJ2-3, with TRBD1 as a possible D gene (7 bases). The V gene's germline CDR1 is MNHEY and CDR2 SVGAGI. The CDR3 consists of 16 residues.

This clonotype was observed at least ten times. The chain has TRBV6-1 and TRBJ2-3; no firm D call. CDR1 is MNHNS, CDR2 SASEGT, per germline. The ends were cut back, 3 bases at V and 0 bases at J, with 13 bases in the middle. The length of the CDR3 is 16 residues. This chain's CDR3 is CASSDSEVYSTDTQYF. The CDR3 DNA follows: TGTGCCAGCAGTGATAGTGAGGTATATAGCACAGATACGCAGTATTTT.

The chain uses TRBV11-3 and TRBJ2-2; unclear D gene. V lost 7 bases and J 4 bases, leaving 13 bases between the germline ends. Germline V gene sequence: CDR1 SGHNT, CDR2 YENEEA. The CDR3 sequence is 14 residues long. The CDR3 sequence is CASNPGPFTGELFF. The CDR3 nucleotides are TGTGCCAGCAACCCCGGGCCCTTCACCGGGGAGCTGTTTTTT.

In this sample, this clonotype turned up many times. This sequence joins TRBV5-4 and TRBJ2-3; 8 nucleotides align to TRBD1. Germline trimming cut 2 bases from V and 0 bases from J; bases unmatched to any gene: 2. Germline V lookup: CDR1 SGHNT, CDR2 YYREEE (reference sequence). The CDR3 runs 15 residues. The CDR3 sequence is CASSFRDRSTDTQYF. DNA for the CDR3: TGTGCCAGCAGCTTTCGGGACAGGAGCACAGATACGCAGTATTTT. The full variable domain, completed using reference TRBV5-4 and TRBJ2-3, is ETGVTQSPTHLIKTRGQQVTLRCSSQSGHNTVSWYQQALGQGPQFIFQYYREEENGRGNFPPRFSGLQFPNYSSELNVNALELDDSALYLCASSFRDRSTDTQYFGPGTRLTVL.

This clonotype was detected many times. The V gene is TRBV6-5, the J gene TRBJ2-7; 14 nucleotides agree with TRBD2. CDR1 is MNHEY, CDR2 SVGAGI, per germline. This CDR3 has 16 residues. The junction had 9 bases not matched to a gene; V was cut back by 5 bases and J by 6 bases. In DNA form, the CDR3 reads TGTGCCAGCAGTGACCCGGGACTAGCGGGAGCTGGCGAGCAGTACTTC. Amino acid sequence: CASSDPGLAGAGEQYF.

The V call is TRBV5-6, the J call TRBJ2-7, with 11 nucleotides matching TRBD1. The CDR3 sequence is 17 residues long. V lost 0 bases and J lost 0; bases outside the gene matches: 5. Germline V gene lookup returns CDR1 SGHDT and CDR2 YYEEEE. CDR3 amino acids: CASSLGRGTGGSYEQYF. The CDR3 DNA reads TGTGCCAGCAGCTTGGGGCGCGGGACAGGGGGCTCCTACGAGCAGTACTTC.

This clonotype was seen ten or more times. This chain uses TRBV11-2 with TRBJ1-2; 8 positions agree with TRBD1. Trimming removed 4 bases from V and 6 bases from J; junction bases left unmatched: 13. The CDR3 loop spans 16 amino acids. Germline loops: CDR1 SGHAT, CDR2 FQNNGV. The CDR3 spells CASSSFRGRHAHGYTF. The CDR3 nucleotides read TGTGCCAGCAGCTCTTTCAGGGGGCGTCACGCCCATGGCTACACCTTC.

This clonotype was seen once. One end of the junction fails to match germline, which may point to a read error. J is TRBJ2-7 and V is TRBV11-2, with D perhaps matching TRBD1 or TRBD2 (5 bases each). The CDR3 totals 14 residues. Germline CDR1 reads SGHAT; CDR2 reads FQNNGV. The CDR3 DNA reads as TGTGCGAGCAGCTTAGCTGGGGGAATGTACGAGCAGTACTTC. Translated: CASSLAGGMYEQYF.

This clonotype was seen only once. A much more abundant neighbour one base away suggests this may be a read error. The gene calls are TRBV6-1 and TRBJ2-7; the D gene is possibly TRBD2 (7 bases). CDR1 is MNHNS and CDR2 is SASEGT in the germline V gene. The CDR3 loop spans 15 amino acids. The CDR3 spells CASNEIPGAGAEQYF. The CDR3 DNA sequence: TGTGCCAGCAATGAAATCCCAGGGGCGGGGGCCGAGCAGTACTTC.

Concerning this clonotype itself: This may be a read error: a much more frequent sequence differs by one nucleotide. J is TRBJ1-6 and V is TRBV4-2; no definite D call. The CDR3 totals 13 residues. Germline V gene sequence: CDR1 LGHNA, CDR2 YNFKEQ. Written as DNA, the CDR3 is TGTGCCAGCAGCCCGACCGGCTCTTCACCCCCCCACTTT. Translation: CASSPTGSSPPHF.

A remark on this clonotype: One junction end disagrees with the germline gene, perhaps due to a read error. The chain is built from TRBV11-3 and TRBJ1-1; D unresolved. Germline V gene sequence: CDR1 SGHNT, CDR2 YENEEA. The CDR3 length is 14 residues. The CDR3 DNA follows: TGTGCCAGCAGCTCCAGGACCCTGAACACTGAAGCTCTCTTT. Residues: CASSSRTLNTEALF.

This clonotype was detected ten times or more. The chain combines TRBV6-6 with TRBJ2-3; 7 bases are shared with TRBD1. The CDR3 extends over 16 amino acids. CDR1 and CDR2 from the germline V gene are MNHNY and SVGAGI (reference sequence). V was pared by 0 bases and J by 1 base, with 4 bases of the junction left unmatched. CDR3 DNA: TGTGCCAGCAGTTACTCCCAGGGGGTGGGCACAGATACGCAGTATTTT. Its protein is CASSYSQGVGTDTQYF.

This chain links TRBV7-6 with TRBJ2-7, with no clear D. This CDR3 comprises 15 residues. Germline V gives CDR1 SGHVS, CDR2 FNYEAQ. Trimming removed 6 bases at V and 3 bases at J, with 18 bases between. CDR3 region: CASSSAPASNYEQYF. Written as DNA, the CDR3 is TGTGCCAGCAGTTCAGCGCCAGCCAGCAACTACGAGCAGTACTTC.

This clonotype has a handful of counts. The V and J genes are TRBV30 and TRBJ1-4, with 8 bases matching TRBD1. Germline V CDR1 and CDR2: GTSNPN, SVGIG (reference sequence). The CDR3 is made up of 12 amino acids. The V and J ends lost 6 bases and 7 bases, in that order; junction bases with no gene match: 4. The CDR3 loop is CACGQGGEKLFF. The CDR3 nucleotides are TGTGCCTGTGGACAGGGAGGTGAAAAACTGTTTTTT.

Points on this clonotype: This clone may be a read error of a much larger clone one base away. The V call is TRBV5-4, the J call TRBJ2-5; 7 bases match TRBD2. Germline assignment: CDR1 SGHNT and CDR2 YYREEE (reference sequence). The CDR3 length is 13 residues. DNA for the CDR3: TGTCCCAGCAGCTTGGGACTACAAGAGACCCAGTACTTC. It encodes CPSSLGLQETQYF. Based on the CDR3 plus reference TRBV5-4 and TRBJ2-5, the full variable domain is ETGVTQSPTHLIKTRGQQVTLRCSSQSGHNTVSWYQQALGQGPQFIFQYYREEENGRGNFPPRFSGLQFPNYSSELNVNALELDDSALYLCPSSLGLQETQYFGPGTRLLVL.

This clonotype showed up just once. At one end the junction does not follow the germline gene, possibly because of a read error. This chain joins TRBV5-1 and TRBJ2-7, with 11 bases that match TRBD1. Germline assignment: CDR1 SGHRS and CDR2 YFSETQ. There are 15 residues in the CDR3. CDR3 DNA sequence: TGCGCCAGCAGCCTCTGGACAGGGGGCGGGAACGAGCAGTGCTTC. It translates to CASSLWTGGGNEQCF.

The chain recombines TRBV7-9 with TRBJ1-4; D ambiguous. Germline V lookup: CDR1 SEHNR, CDR2 FQNEAQ (reference sequence). The CDR3 extends over 16 amino acids. V shed 5 bases and J shed 8 bases, with 21 bases lying between them. The CDR3 DNA follows: TGTGCCAGCAGCCCCAGTCGGATGGGTTGGGAAGAAAAACTGTTTTTT. Residues: CASSPSRMGWEEKLFF.

This clonotype is medium-sized (0.01 to 0.1%) by share. This chain connects TRBV11-2 to TRBJ2-1; 9 nucleotides align to TRBD2. The CDR3 runs to 19 residues. With V trimmed by 5 bases and J by 7 bases, 21 bases remained unmatched. Germline V gene data show CDR1 as SGHAT and CDR2 as FQNNGV. DNA for the CDR3: TGTGCCAGCAGCCCATTTTCGGGGGCAGCGGGAGGTCCTCTTAATGAGCAGTTCTTC. Translating it yields CASSPFSGAAGGPLNEQFF.

V gene TRBV14 combines with J gene TRBJ2-5, with D unclear. In germline, CDR1 is SGHDN, CDR2 FVKESK. The CDR3 covers 16 residues. V lost 2 bases and J lost 7, with 20 bases in between. This CDR3 reads CASSQMGTHWSVTQYF. The CDR3 nucleotides are TGTGCCAGCAGCCAAATGGGAACCCACTGGTCGGTGACCCAGTACTTC.

About this clonotype itself: With a much larger clone just one base away, this may be a read error. The genes are TRBV6-6 and TRBJ2-1, with 9 bases lining up with TRBD2. The CDR3 loop spans 16 amino acids. Germline values: CDR1 MNHNY, CDR2 SVGAGI (reference sequence). This CDR3 is CAISFPLAGVFDEQFF. The CDR3 DNA reads TGTGCCATCAGTTTCCCTTTAGCGGGAGTATTCGATGAGCAGTTCTTC.

The V gene is TRBV6-6, the J gene TRBJ2-7, with D possibly matching TRBD1 (5 bases). The CDR3 has 15 amino acids. V lost 11 bases, J lost 3 bases, and 23 bases lay in between. Per germline, CDR1 MNHNY and CDR2 SVGAGI (reference sequence). The CDR3 nucleotides read TGTGCCTGTAGCCTGGCGACAGCCGGCAACTACGAGCAGTACTTC. This codes for CACSLATAGNYEQYF.

This clonotype appeared many times. The chain employs TRBV12-5 and TRBJ2-2, with D hard to call. V lost 6 bases, J lost 2 bases, and 10 bases lay in between. This CDR3 region has 14 residues. Germline loops: CDR1 LGHNT, CDR2 FRNRAP. The CDR3 is CASGRQANTGELFF. CDR3 nucleotides: TGTGCTAGTGGCCGGCAGGCTAACACCGGGGAGCTGTTTTTT.